This T cell receptor beta chain was sequenced in a study of OX40 agonist ivuxolimab in advanced cancers. Study in general: Ivuxolimab is an agonistic anti-OX40 (CD134) antibody, and patients were treated with it. Study-wide results and caveats: Some nonresponders also had low normalized T-cell clonal expansion. At 0.1-3.0 mg/kg, partial responders had clonal expansion among the lowest observed.

Collection of blood occurred at baseline, at cycle 4 day 1, and at cycle 7 day 1. Profiling relied on immunoSEQ multiplex PCR, and the TCRdb table lists in-frame clones only, not all of them. The profile shows 35,000 to 40,000 clones, 88% of them singletons. For this clone: Its antigen remains unknown.

This CDR3 is 18 amino acids long. Trimming shortened V by 1 base and J by 3 bases, and 23 bases separated the two germline ends. CDR1 is SGHRS and CDR2 is YFSETQ in the germline V gene. The source material was CD4+ or CD8+ T cells sorted from blood, sampled in a trial of the OX40 agonist ivuxolimab. The sequence came from an adult with an advanced solid tumor such as melanoma, head and neck, liver or kidney cancer. The rearrangement joins TRBV5-1 to TRBJ2-7; no firm D call. CDR3 sequence: CASSLSWSFGTELYEQYF. The CDR3 DNA reads as TGCGCCAGCAGCTTGAGTTGGTCTTTTGGCACGGAACTCTACGAGCAGTACTTC.